Detailed here is one T cell receptor (beta chain). The antigen it binds to is not known. Base-call qualities are not available, and no considerably larger clone is one nucleotide away. The time point label corresponds to: baseline before first vaccination. Vaccinee samples came from UK trials COV001 and COV002, including a single-blind randomized controlled phase 2/3 trial of AZD1222 (ChAdOx1 nCoV-19) in healthy adults. For TCRbeta chain sequencing, PBMC samples from trial participants were taken at day 0 and at day 28 after the second dose. The data are from a study of T cell responses to AZD1222 COVID-19 vaccine (dated by TCRdb to about 2021). Looking at the study overall: AZD1222 recipients whose second dose came at about 4 weeks and those whose second dose came at about 12 weeks were combined into one group, since spike-specific TCR depth and breadth did not differ between the two schedules. Trial participants were enrolled by age into subgroups of 18-55, 56-69 and 70-plus years, and roughly 160, 29 and 62 TCR-sequenced participants, respectively, were included in these subgroups. A total of 230 to 250 trial participants underwent TCR sequencing, of whom some 200 had received two doses of AZD1222 and approximately 26 had received two doses of the MenACWY control vaccine. Results the study describes overall, beyond this receptor: After two AZD1222 doses, both the breadth and the depth of spike-specific TCRs were significantly higher than at day 0 and than in MenACWY recipients. Reportedly, close to half of the unique spike-specific TCRs recognized epitopes lying outside the regions that are mutated in the B.1.351 and B.1.1.7 variants. In the small 56-69-year group, the increase in depth fell short of significance, most likely because of low power. Most participants were white British and females outnumbered males, and the authors suggested that clonal diversity may have been underestimated. CD4 TCRs associated with the vaccine covered the entire spike protein, and the dominant responses were in regions 160-218 and 743-854. Because no day 14 peak-response samples were available, the repertoires could be characterized only after the peak T cell response. Conclusions about previously exposed vaccinees are limited, since just 6 or 7 AZD1222 recipients were seropositive for SARS-CoV-2 at baseline.

The CDR3 regions of human TCRbeta chains were subjected to immunosequencing. The paper's data handling went like this. Repertoire TCRs were matched against a reference library of SARS-CoV-2-specific TCRs generated with the MIRA antigen-specificity platform. Breadth meant the fraction of unique TCRs that were SARS-CoV-2-associated, whereas depth meant the fraction of total T cells that were SARS-CoV-2-associated. Each spike-specific TCR was assigned to its reactive spike region and to a CD4 or CD8 class using the MIRA data. Log10-transformed breadth and depth values were compared by one-way ANOVA with Sidak's multiple comparisons tests. Sourced from immuneACCESS, this table was stored by TCRdb with only in-frame sequences that have V and J called. A share of the clones is absent; for the studies checked, an unresolved V gene accounts for under half, and the remainder has no known explanation. The D gene and trimming were derived from the DNA, and the V and J assignments and clone size from that table. Counted in this sample were 90,000 to 150,000 clones; about 90% of them appeared once. The ten largest clonotypes hold approximately 9.3% of the sample.

Looking up the germline V gene yields CDR1 MGHRA and CDR2 YSYEKL. The CDR3 runs 18 amino acids, cysteine and phenylalanine included. Just CDR3 DNA is preserved here, 54 bases in frame from base 1. Trimming leaves V shorter by 4 bases and J shorter by 1 base, with the junction holding 9 bases beyond the gene matches. The sequence came from an adult in good health. Here the chain combines TRBV4-1 and TRBJ2-1, with TRBD2 matching 11 junction bases. Sequencing used peripheral blood, obtained on day 0 of AZD1222 vaccination. The CDR3 amino acid sequence is: CASSRTPGTSGSYNEQFF. The bases are TGCGCCAGCAGCCGCACTCCCGGGACTAGCGGTTCCTACAATGAGCAGTTCTTC.